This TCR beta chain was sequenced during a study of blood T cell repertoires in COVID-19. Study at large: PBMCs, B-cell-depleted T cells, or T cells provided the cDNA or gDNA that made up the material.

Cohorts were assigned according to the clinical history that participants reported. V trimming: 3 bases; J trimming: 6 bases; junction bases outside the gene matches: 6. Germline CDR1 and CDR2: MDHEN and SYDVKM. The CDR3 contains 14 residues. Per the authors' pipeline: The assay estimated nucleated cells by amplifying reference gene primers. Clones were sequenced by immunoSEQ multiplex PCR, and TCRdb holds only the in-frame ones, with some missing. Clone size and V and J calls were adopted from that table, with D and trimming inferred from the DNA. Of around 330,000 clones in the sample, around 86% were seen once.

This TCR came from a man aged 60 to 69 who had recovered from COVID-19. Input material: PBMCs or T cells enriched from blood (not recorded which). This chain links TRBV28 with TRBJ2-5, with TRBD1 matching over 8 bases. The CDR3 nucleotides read TGTGCCAGCAGTTTTTCAGGGGGCGCGAAGACCCAGTACTTC. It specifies CASSFSGGAKTQYF.